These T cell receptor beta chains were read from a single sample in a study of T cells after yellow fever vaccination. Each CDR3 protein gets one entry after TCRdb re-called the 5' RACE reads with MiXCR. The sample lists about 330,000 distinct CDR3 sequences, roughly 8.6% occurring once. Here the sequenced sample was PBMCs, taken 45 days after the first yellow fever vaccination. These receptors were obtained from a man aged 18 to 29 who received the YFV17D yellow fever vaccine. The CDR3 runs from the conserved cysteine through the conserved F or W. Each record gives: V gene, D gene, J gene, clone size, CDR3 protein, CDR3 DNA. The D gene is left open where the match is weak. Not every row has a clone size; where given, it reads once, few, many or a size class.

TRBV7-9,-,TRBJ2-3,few,CASSAPPRDTDTQYF,TGTGCCAGCAGCGCCCCCCCCCGGGACACAGATACGCAGTATTTT
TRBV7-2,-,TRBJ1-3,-,CASNRGGNTIYF,TGTGCCAGCAACCGGGGTGGGAACACCATATATTTT
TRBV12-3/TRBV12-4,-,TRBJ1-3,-,CASRPSWGIRGNTIYF,TGTGCCAGCAGGCCTAGCTGGGGGATACGTGGAAACACCATATATTTT
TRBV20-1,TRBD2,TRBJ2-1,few,CSARAWEAGQEQFF,TGCAGTGCTAGAGCCTGGGAAGCGGGGCAGGAGCAGTTCTTC
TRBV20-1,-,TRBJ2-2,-,CSLGSSRDTGELFF,TGCAGCCTAGGCTCTAGCAGGGACACCGGGGAGCTGTTTTTT
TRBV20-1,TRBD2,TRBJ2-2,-,CSAPVAGSHTGELFF,TGCAGTGCACCGGTAGCGGGGAGTCACACCGGGGAGCTGTTTTTT
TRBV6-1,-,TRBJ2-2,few,CASNFATGELFF,TGTGCCAGCAATTTCGCTACCGGGGAGCTGTTTTTT
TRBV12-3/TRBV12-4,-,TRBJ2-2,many,CASSNRVSGELFF,TGTGCCAGCAGCAACAGGGTTTCCGGGGAGCTGTTTTTT
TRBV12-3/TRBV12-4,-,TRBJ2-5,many,CASSSSGPETQYF,TGTGCCAGCAGTTCGTCCGGTCCCGAGACCCAGTACTTC
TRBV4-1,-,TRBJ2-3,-,CASSQERGTSTDTQYF,TGCGCCAGCAGCCAAGAGCGGGGGACAAGCACAGATACGCAGTATTTT
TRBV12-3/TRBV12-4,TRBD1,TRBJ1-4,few,CASSLAPRQGDEKLFF,TGTGCCAGCAGTTTAGCCCCAAGACAGGGAGATGAAAAACTGTTTTTT
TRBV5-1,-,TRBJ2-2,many,CASSSASGRVRGELFF,TGCGCCAGCAGCTCGGCCTCGGGACGAGTCAGGGGGGAGCTGTTTTTT
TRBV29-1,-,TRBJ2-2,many,CSGLTVMNTGELFF,TGCAGCGGCCTTACAGTTATGAACACCGGGGAGCTGTTTTTT
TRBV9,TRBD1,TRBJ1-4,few,CASSPTGAPAATNEKLFF,TGTGCCAGCAGCCCCACAGGGGCCCCGGCGGCAACTAATGAAAAACTGTTTTTT
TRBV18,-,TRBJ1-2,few,CASSPSQNYGYTF,TGTGCCAGCTCACCATCTCAAAACTATGGCTACACCTTC
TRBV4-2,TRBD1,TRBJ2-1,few,CASSQDLSLGDRVNEQFF,TGTGCCAGCAGCCAAGATCTTTCTCTGGGGGACAGGGTCAATGAGCAGTTCTTC
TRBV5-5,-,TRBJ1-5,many,CASSPGQISNQPQHF,TGTGCCAGCAGCCCCGGCCAGATTAGCAATCAGCCCCAGCATTTT
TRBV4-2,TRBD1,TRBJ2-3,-,CASSLPRGDTQYF,TGTGCCAGCAGCCTACCCAGGGGGGATACGCAGTATTTT
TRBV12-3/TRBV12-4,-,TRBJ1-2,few,CASSIWVVRLNYGYTF,TGTGCCAGCAGCATCTGGGTTGTGCGCCTCAACTATGGCTACACCTTC
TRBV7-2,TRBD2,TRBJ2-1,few,CASSLGSGGAGQFF,TGTGCCAGCAGCTTAGGTAGCGGGGGGGCTGGGCAGTTCTTC
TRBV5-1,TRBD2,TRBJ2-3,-,CASSLVVQRGERTDTQYF,TGCGCCAGCAGCTTGGTCGTTCAGCGGGGAGAGAGGACAGATACGCAGTATTTT
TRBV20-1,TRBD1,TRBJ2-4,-,CSANTGTDLNIQYF,TGCAGTGCTAACACCGGGACAGACCTAAACATTCAGTACTTC
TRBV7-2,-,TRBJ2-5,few,CASSLGRDPTPQETQYF,TGTGCCAGCAGCTTAGGAAGGGACCCAACCCCTCAAGAGACCCAGTACTTC
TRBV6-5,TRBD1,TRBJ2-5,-,CASSIQGAGETQYF,TGTGCCAGCAGTATACAGGGGGCTGGCGAGACCCAGTACTTC
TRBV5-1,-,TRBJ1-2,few,CASSPGSDGDGYTF,TGCGCCAGCAGCCCCGGTTCGGACGGGGATGGCTACACCTTC
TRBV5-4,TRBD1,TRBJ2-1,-,CASSWHRGDEQFF,TGTGCCAGCAGCTGGCACAGGGGGGATGAGCAGTTCTTC
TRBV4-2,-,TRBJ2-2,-,CASSQDRVTGELFF,TGTGCCAGCAGCCAAGACAGGGTGACCGGGGAGCTGTTTTTT
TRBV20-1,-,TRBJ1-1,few,CSARASWNTEAFF,TGCAGTGCTAGAGCGTCGTGGAACACTGAAGCTTTCTTT
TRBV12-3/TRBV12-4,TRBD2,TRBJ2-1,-,CASSLQGLGTSGGALKLNEQFF,TGTGCCAGCAGTTTGCAGGGGCTAGGGACTAGCGGGGGGGCCCTAAAGCTGAATGAGCAGTTCTTC
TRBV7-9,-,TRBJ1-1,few,CASSPWLNTEAFF,TGTGCCAGCAGCCCCTGGCTGAACACTGAAGCTTTCTTT
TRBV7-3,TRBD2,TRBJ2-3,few,CASSLGGRGGTQYF,TGTGCCAGCAGCTTGGGGGGACGCGGGGGAACGCAGTATTTT
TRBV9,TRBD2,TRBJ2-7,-,CASSVGGGGAYEQYF,TGTGCCAGCAGCGTAGGTGGCGGGGGGGCCTACGAGCAGTACTTC
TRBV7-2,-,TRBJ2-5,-,CASNEKPGHRTLETQYF,TGTGCCAGCAACGAAAAACCGGGACATAGGACGCTCGAGACCCAGTACTTC
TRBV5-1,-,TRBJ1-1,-,CASSNGRGDTEAFF,TGCGCCAGCAGCAATGGCCGGGGGGACACTGAAGCTTTCTTT
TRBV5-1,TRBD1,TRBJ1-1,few,CASSELTGDTEAFF,TGCGCCAGCAGCGAACTGACAGGGGACACTGAAGCTTTCTTT
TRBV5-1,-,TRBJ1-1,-,CASSLRKNTEAFF,TGCGCCAGCAGCTTGCGGAAGAACACTGAAGCTTTCTTT
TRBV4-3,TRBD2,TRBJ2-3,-,CASSQDGTSGLDTQYF,TGCGCCAGCAGCCAAGATGGGACTAGCGGGTTGGATACGCAGTATTTT
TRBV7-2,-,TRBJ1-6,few,CASSPDPGLNSPLHF,TGTGCCAGCAGCCCAGATCCGGGGTTGAATTCACCCCTCCACTTT
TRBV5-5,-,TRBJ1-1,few,CASSPGPHNTEAFF,TGTGCCAGCAGCCCCGGACCGCACAACACTGAAGCTTTCTTT
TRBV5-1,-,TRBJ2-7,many,CASSLASDLSYEQYF,TGCGCCAGCAGCTTGGCCTCAGATCTCTCCTACGAGCAGTACTTC
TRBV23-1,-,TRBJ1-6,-,CEGVSPLHF,TGCGAGGGGGTTTCACCCCTCCACTTT
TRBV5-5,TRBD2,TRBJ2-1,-,CASSFTGGVGPQFF,TGTGCCAGCAGCTTCACGGGGGGAGTCGGGCCGCAGTTCTTC
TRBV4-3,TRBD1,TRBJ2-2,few,CASSQDTGAAGELFF,TGCGCCAGCAGCCAAGATACAGGGGCGGCCGGGGAGCTGTTTTTT
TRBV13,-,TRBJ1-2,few,CASSFSDSHYGYTF,TGTGCCAGCAGCTTCTCAGACAGCCACTATGGCTACACCTTC
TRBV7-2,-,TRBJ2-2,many,CASSLNPTGELFF,TGTGCCAGCAGCTTAAACCCGACCGGGGAGCTGTTTTTT
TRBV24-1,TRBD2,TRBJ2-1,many,CATSDFGGAGYNEQFF,TGTGCCACCAGTGATTTCGGGGGGGCAGGCTACAATGAGCAGTTCTTC
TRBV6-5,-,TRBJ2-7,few,CASSYTEFTANYEQYF,TGTGCCAGCAGTTACACCGAATTCACAGCGAACTACGAGCAGTACTTC
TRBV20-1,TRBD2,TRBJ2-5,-,CSAESGGAGETQYF,TGCAGTGCTGAAAGCGGGGGGGCAGGAGAGACCCAGTACTTC
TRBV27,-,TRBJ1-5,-,CASNRAGSNQPQHF,TGTGCCAGCAACCGGGCGGGTAGCAATCAGCCCCAGCATTTT
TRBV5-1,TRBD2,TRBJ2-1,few,CASSFSSGGAYEQFF,TGCGCCAGCAGCTTCTCTAGCGGGGGGGCCTATGAGCAGTTCTTC
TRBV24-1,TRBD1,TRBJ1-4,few,CATGSTGVGTNEKLFF,TGTGCCACCGGATCGACAGGGGTTGGAACTAATGAAAAACTGTTTTTT
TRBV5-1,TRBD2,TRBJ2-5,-,CASSEGLARQETQYF,TGCGCCAGCAGCGAAGGACTAGCCCGCCAAGAGACCCAGTACTTC
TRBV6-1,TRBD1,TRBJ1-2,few,CASIERGQNYGYTF,TGTGCCAGCATCGAAAGGGGACAGAACTATGGCTACACCTTC
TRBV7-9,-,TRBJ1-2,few,CASSFGNLINYGYTF,TGTGCCAGCAGCTTCGGCAATTTAATTAACTATGGCTACACCTTC
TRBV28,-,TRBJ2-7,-,CASSFGDRRYEQYF,TGTGCCAGCAGTTTTGGGGACCGCCGCTACGAGCAGTACTTC